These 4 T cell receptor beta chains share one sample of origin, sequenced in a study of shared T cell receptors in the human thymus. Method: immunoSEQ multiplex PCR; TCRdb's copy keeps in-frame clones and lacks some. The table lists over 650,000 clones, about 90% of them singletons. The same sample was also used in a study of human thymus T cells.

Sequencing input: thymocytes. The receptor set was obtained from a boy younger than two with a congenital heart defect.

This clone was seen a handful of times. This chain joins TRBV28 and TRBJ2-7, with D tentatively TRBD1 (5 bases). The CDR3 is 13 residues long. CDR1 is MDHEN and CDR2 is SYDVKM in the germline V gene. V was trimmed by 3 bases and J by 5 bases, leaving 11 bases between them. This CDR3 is CASSLGPGDEQYF. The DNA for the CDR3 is TGTGCCAGCAGTTTGGGGCCGGGTGACGAGCAGTACTTC. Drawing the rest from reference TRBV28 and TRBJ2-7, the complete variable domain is DVKVTQSSRYLVKRTGEKVFLECVQDMDHENMFWYRQDPGLGLRLIYFSYDVKMKEKGDIPEGYSVSREKKERFSLILESASTNQTSMYLCASSLGPGDEQYFGPGTRLTVT.

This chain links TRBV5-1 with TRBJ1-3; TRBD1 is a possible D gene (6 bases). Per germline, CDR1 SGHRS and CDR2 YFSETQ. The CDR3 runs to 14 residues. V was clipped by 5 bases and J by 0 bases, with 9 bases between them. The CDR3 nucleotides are TGCGCCAGCAGTCGGGACAACTCTGGAAACACCATATATTTT. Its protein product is CASSRDNSGNTIYF.

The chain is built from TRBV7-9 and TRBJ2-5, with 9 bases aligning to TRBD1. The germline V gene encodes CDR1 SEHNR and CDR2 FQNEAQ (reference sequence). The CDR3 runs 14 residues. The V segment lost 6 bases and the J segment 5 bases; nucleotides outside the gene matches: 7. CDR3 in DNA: TGTGCCAGCAGTCGGGGACAGGGAAATGAGACCCAGTACTTC. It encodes CASSRGQGNETQYF.

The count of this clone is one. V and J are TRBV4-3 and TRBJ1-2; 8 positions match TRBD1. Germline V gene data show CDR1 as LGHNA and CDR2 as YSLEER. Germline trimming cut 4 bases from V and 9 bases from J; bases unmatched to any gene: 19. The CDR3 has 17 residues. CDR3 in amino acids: CASSPNSRTGHRLRYTF. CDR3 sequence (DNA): TGCGCCAGCAGCCCGAACTCCCGGACAGGGCATAGGTTGCGCTACACCTTC.